A selection of T cell receptor beta chains follows, all from one sample in a study of T cells in localized non-small cell lung cancer. The protocol was immunoSEQ multiplex PCR, while the TCRdb copy is restricted to in-frame clones and leaves out a portion. The sample includes 25,000 to 35,000 clones, roughly 94% of them seen just once. The sequencing here drew on peripheral blood, taken before any cancer treatment. Receptors originate from a woman aged 40-69 years with stage I lung adenocarcinoma. Both conserved end residues are trimmed from each CDR3. Fields, in order: J gene, V gene, D gene, CDR3 protein. The D gene is left open where the match is weak.

>TRBJ1-2|TRBV27|-
ASSPSGGGST
>TRBJ2-2|TRBV7-4|TRBD2
ASSTGLAGVGGELF
>TRBJ1-1|TRBV7-2|-
ASSSRALILNTEAF
>TRBJ1-1|TRBV7-3|-
ASSFGGRDGTEAF
>TRBJ2-3|TRBV7-2|-
ASSARGRTAITDTQY
>TRBJ2-1|TRBV27|-
ASSLVDRFREQF
>TRBJ2-2|TRBV5-5|-
ASSFLTGSINTGELF
>TRBJ1-5|TRBV5-5|TRBD1
ASSQRTGDQPQH
>TRBJ2-3|TRBV12-5|-
ASGLPRGDTQY
>TRBJ1-2|TRBV4-3|-
ASSRGSGGGYGYT
>TRBJ1-4|TRBV28|-
ASSLLGATNEKLF
>TRBJ1-2|TRBV2|TRBD1
AIAPGGYGYT
>TRBJ1-5|TRBV28|TRBD1
ASSSNERGRWGQPQH
>TRBJ1-1|TRBV5-1|TRBD1
ASSALGQGVTEAF
>TRBJ2-1|TRBV9|TRBD1
ASSKQGARVNEQF
>TRBJ2-7|TRBV9|-
AQRRTGKSYEQY
>TRBJ1-1|TRBV28|-
ASQGLYTEAF
>TRBJ2-5|TRBV18|-
ASSRRTGEGRETQY
>TRBJ2-2|TRBV10-2|-
ASNVDTGELF
>TRBJ2-5|TRBV15|TRBD1
ATSRERGLGGETQY
>TRBJ1-2|TRBV11-2|-
ASSLGPSYGYT
>TRBJ2-5|TRBV7-2|-
ASSPTRNQETQY
>TRBJ2-5|TRBV5-8|-
ASSLALDFYQETQY
>TRBJ2-7|TRBV18|TRBD1
ASSPNTGAREQY
>TRBJ1-2|TRBV19|-
ASIPPGWGAGYGYT
>TRBJ2-5|TRBV5-1|-
ASLLLPGQETQY
>TRBJ2-3|TRBV5-1|TRBD1
ASNRDRGEDTQY
>TRBJ2-7|TRBV28|-
ASTHGGATGEQY
>TRBJ1-1|TRBV10-2|-
ATDRGASYTEAF
>TRBJ2-5|TRBV7-9|TRBD2
ASSLGRWGREGETQY
>TRBJ1-5|TRBV6-6|-
ASRPTVDQPQH
>TRBJ2-1|TRBV29-1|TRBD2
SVEAPQGLAGANEQF
>TRBJ2-7|TRBV11-3|-
ASSFLIAGARPPKYEQY
>TRBJ1-4|TRBV6-1|TRBD1
ASRRDSLNEKLF
>TRBJ2-1|TRBV6-4|-
ASSKHGGRSYNEQF
>TRBJ2-1|TRBV7-2|-
ASSLGHEQF
>TRBJ1-3|TRBV5-1|-
ASSLARGRDSGNTIY
>TRBJ1-6|TRBV18|TRBD1
ASSPELDRAISNSPLH
>TRBJ2-5|TRBV18|TRBD1
ASSISGTAEETQY
>TRBJ2-7|TRBV7-8|TRBD1
ASSPLGQGGSEQY
>TRBJ2-7|TRBV4-1|TRBD1
ASSQYRTGGSYEQY
>TRBJ2-2|TRBV7-6|-
ASSLDERVVFSGELF
>TRBJ2-1|TRBV7-3|TRBD2
ASSSSGRPNNEQF
>TRBJ1-5|TRBV2|-
ASRGRVYSNQPQH
>TRBJ1-5|TRBV6-5|-
ASSMDWNQPQH
>TRBJ2-7|TRBV10-3|-
AISESGAEQY
>TRBJ1-1|TRBV7-2|-
ASSSTRNTEAF
>TRBJ2-1|TRBV2|-
ASNYRNEQF
>TRBJ2-2|TRBV7-2|-
ASSLASTGELF
>TRBJ2-7|TRBV7-9|-
ASSLSGEQY
>TRBJ1-3|TRBV28|-
ASSFRGYTIY
>TRBJ2-3|TRBV27|-
ASSHRRGGTDTQY
>TRBJ1-1|TRBV10-1|-
ASAQTENTEAF
>TRBJ2-7|TRBV4-1|TRBD2
ASSSLPSGSVRSEQY
>TRBJ2-5|TRBV7-2|-
ASRRGNQETQY